The clone carrying this T cell receptor beta chain came up many times. What it binds is not known. This sample stems from a study of Graves' ophthalmopathy and Graves' hyperthyroidism. Findings and limits, study-wide: The model forecast ophthalmopathy progression, reaching around 66% sensitivity and 72% to 75% specificity.

Transcripts of RNA were the source for amplifying TCR beta CDR3 regions. RT-PCR in the first round used HTBI primers; a second-round multiplex PCR followed. From the multiplex PCR reads, TCRdb called clonotypes with MiXCR, one entry per CDR3 protein. Of hundreds of thousands of distinct CDR3 sequences in the sample, 35% to 50% were seen once. CDR1 is KGHDR and CDR2 is SFDVKD in the germline V gene. J lost 6 bases, V lost 5 bases, and 1 base had no gene match. The CDR3 sequence is 14 residues long. Material: peripheral blood. The source is an adult man with Graves' ophthalmopathy. This chain links TRBV24-1 with TRBJ2-2; 11 bases are a match to TRBD1. The CDR3 sequence is CATSGDRGAGELFF. The CDR3 DNA reads TGTGCCACCAGTGGGGACAGGGGGGCCGGGGAGCTGTTTTTT.